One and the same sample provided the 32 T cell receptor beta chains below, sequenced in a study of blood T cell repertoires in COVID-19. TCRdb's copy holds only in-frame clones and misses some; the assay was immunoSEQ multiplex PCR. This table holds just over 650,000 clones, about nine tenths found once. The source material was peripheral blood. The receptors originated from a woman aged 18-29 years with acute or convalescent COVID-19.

CDR3 loop: CASTPGHPYNEQFF. Written as DNA, the CDR3 is TGTGCCAGCACCCCGGGACACCCCTACAATGAGCAGTTCTTC. The chain combines TRBV9 with TRBJ2-1; a possible D gene is TRBD1 (6 bases). Looked up from germline, CDR1 is SGDLS and CDR2 is YYNGEE. The CDR3 is 14 residues long. The germline V and J ends were trimmed by 6 bases and 2 bases, with 12 bases remaining between them.

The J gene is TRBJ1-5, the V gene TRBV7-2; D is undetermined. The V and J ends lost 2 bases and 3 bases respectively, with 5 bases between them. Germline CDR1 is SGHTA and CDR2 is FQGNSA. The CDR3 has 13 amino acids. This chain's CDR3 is CASSLTYNQPQHF. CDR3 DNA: TGTGCCAGCAGCTTAACCTACAATCAGCCCCAGCATTTT.

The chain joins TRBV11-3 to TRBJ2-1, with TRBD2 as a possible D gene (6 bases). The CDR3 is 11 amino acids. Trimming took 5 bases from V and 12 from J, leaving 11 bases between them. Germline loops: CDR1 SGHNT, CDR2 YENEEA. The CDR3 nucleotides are TGTGCCAGCAGCCCTTGGGGGGTGCAGTTCTTC. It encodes CASSPWGVQFF.

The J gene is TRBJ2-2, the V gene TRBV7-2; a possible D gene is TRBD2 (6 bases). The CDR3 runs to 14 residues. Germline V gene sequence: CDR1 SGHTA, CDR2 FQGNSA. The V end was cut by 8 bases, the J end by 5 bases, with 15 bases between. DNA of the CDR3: TGTGCCAGCGACGGGGGTAGGGGAACCGGGGAGCTGTTTTTT. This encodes CASDGGRGTGELFF.

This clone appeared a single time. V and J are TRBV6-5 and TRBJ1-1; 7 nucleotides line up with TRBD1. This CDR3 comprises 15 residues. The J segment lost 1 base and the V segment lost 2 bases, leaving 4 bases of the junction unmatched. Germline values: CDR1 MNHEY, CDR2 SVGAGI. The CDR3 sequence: CASSYQGVTNTEAFF. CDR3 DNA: TGTGCCAGCAGTTACCAGGGGGTGACGAACACTGAAGCTTTCTTT.

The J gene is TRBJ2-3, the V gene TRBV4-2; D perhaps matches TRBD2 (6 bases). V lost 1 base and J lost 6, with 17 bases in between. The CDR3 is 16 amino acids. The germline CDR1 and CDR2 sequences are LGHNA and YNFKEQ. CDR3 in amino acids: CASSQVRGSGSDTQYF. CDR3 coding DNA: TGTGCCAGCAGCCAAGTACGGGGGTCCGGGAGCGATACGCAGTATTTT.

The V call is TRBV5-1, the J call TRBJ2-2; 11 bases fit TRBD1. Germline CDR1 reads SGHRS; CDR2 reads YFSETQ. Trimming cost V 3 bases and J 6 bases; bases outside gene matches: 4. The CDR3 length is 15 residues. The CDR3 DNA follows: TGCGCCAGCAGCTCACCGGGACAGGGGGCCGGGGAGCTGTTTTTT. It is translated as CASSSPGQGAGELFF.

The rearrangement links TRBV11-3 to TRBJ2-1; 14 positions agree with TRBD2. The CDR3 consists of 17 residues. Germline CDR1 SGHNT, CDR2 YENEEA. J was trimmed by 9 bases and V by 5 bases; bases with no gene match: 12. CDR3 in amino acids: CASSPRLAGGAIGEQFF. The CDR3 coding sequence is TGTGCCAGCAGCCCTCGACTAGCGGGGGGGGCCATCGGTGAGCAGTTCTTC.

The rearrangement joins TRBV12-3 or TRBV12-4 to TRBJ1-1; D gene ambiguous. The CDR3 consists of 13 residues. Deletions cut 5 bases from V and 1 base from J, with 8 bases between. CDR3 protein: CASSIKRNTEAFF. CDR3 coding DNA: TGTGCCAGCAGTATTAAGAGGAACACTGAAGCTTTCTTT.

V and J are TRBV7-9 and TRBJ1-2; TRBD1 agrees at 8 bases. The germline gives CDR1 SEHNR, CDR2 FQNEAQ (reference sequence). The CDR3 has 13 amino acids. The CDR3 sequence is CVGTTGENYGYTF. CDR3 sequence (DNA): TGTGTCGGAACGACAGGGGAAAACTATGGCTACACCTTC.

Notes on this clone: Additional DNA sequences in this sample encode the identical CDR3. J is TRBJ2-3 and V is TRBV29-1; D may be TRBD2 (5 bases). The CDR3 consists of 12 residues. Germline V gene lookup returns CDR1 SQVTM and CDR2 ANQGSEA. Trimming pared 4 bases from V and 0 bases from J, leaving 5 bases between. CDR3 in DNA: TGCAGCGTTGCGGGGAGCACAGATACGCAGTATTTT. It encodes CSVAGSTDTQYF.

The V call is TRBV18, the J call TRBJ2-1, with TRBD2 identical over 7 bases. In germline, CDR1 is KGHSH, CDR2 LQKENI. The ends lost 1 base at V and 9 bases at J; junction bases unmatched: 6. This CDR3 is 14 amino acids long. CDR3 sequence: CASSPQFREGEQFF. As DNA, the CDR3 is TGTGCCAGCTCACCACAGTTCAGGGAGGGTGAGCAGTTCTTC.

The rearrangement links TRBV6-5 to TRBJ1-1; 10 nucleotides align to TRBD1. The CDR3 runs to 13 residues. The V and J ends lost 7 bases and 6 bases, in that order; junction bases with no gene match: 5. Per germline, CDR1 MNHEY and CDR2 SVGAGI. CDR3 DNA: TGTGCCAGCATTCGGGGACAGGGGTCTGAAGCTTTCTTT. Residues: CASIRGQGSEAFF.

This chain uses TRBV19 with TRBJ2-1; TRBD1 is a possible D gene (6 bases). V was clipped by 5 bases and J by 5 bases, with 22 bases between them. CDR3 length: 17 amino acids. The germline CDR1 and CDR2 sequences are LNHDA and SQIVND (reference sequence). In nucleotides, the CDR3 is TGTGCCAGTAGTGTACGACCCCCGGACAGCCTCAACAATGAGCAGTTCTTC. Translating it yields CASSVRPPDSLNNEQFF.

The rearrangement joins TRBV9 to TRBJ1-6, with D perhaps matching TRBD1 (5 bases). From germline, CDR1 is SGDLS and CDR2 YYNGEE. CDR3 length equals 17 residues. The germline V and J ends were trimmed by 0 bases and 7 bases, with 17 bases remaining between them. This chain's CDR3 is CASSVAQGGLGNSPLHF. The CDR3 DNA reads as TGTGCCAGCAGCGTAGCGCAGGGTGGGCTTGGCAATTCACCCCTCCACTTT.

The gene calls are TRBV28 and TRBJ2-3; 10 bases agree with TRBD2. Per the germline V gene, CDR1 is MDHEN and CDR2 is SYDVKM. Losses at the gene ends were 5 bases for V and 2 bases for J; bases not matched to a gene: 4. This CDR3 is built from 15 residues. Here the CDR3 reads CASSQGLAVTDTQYF. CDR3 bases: TGTGCCAGCAGTCAAGGACTAGCGGTCACAGATACGCAGTATTTT.

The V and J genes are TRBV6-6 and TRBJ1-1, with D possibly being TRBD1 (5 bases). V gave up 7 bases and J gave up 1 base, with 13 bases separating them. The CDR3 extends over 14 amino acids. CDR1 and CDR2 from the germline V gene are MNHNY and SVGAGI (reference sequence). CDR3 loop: CASIRRGTNTEAFF. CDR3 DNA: TGTGCCAGCATCCGGCGGGGGACGAACACTGAAGCTTTCTTT.

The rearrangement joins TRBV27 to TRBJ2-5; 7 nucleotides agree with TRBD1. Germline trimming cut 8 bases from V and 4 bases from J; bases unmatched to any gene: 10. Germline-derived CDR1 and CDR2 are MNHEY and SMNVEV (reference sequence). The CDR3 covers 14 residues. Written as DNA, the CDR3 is TGTGCCAGCCCCCCACAGGGGACGATAGAGACCCAGTACTTC. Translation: CASPPQGTIETQYF.

The CDR3 loop is CASSIRGVAYEQYF. DNA of the CDR3: TGTGCCAGTAGTATCCGGGGGGTTGCCTACGAGCAGTACTTC. The V call is TRBV19, the J call TRBJ2-7; 7 positions agree with TRBD2. Germline CDR1 is LNHDA and CDR2 is SQIVND (reference sequence). There are 14 residues in the CDR3. V lost 3 bases and J lost 2; bases outside the gene matches: 4. The full variable domain, in which reference TRBV19 and TRBJ2-7 provide the parts outside the CDR3, is DGGITQSPKYLFRKEGQNVTLSCEQNLNHDAMYWYRQDPGQGLRLIYYSQIVNDFQKGDIAEGYSVSREKKESFPLTVTSAQKNPTAFYLCASSIRGVAYEQYFGPGTRLTVT.

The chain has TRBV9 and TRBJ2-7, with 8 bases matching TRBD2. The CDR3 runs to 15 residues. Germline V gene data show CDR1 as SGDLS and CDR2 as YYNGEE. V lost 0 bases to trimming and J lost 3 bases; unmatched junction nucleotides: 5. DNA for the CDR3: TGTGCCAGCAGCGTAGACGGGGGGGATTACTACGAGCAGTACTTC. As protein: CASSVDGGDYYEQYF.

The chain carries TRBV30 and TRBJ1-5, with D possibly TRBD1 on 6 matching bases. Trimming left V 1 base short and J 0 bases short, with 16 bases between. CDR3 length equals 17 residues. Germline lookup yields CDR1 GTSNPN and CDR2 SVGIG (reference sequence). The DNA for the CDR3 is TGTGCCTGGAGTGAAACAGGGTCGGGTCTTAGCAATCAGCCCCAGCATTTT. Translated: CAWSETGSGLSNQPQHF.

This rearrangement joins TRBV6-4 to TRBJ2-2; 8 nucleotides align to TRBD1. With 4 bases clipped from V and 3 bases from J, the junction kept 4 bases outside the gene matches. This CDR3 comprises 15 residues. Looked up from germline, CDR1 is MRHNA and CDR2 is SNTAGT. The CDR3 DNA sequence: TGTGCCAGCAGTGTGACAGGGGAGTACACCGGGGAGCTGTTTTTT. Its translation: CASSVTGEYTGELFF.

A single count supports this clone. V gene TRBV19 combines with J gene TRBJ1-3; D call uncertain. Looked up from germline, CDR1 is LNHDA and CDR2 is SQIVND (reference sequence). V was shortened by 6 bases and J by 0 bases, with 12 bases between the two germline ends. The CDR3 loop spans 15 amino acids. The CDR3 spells CASSQVHFSGNTIYF. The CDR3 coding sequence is TGTGCCAGTAGCCAGGTTCACTTCTCTGGAAACACCATATATTTT.

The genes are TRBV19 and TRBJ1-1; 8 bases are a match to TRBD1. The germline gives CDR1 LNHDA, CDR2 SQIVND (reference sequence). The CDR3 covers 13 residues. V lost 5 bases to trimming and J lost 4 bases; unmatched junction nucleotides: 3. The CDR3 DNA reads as TGTGCCAGTAGTGTAACAGGGGGCACTGAAGCTTTCTTT. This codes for CASSVTGGTEAFF.

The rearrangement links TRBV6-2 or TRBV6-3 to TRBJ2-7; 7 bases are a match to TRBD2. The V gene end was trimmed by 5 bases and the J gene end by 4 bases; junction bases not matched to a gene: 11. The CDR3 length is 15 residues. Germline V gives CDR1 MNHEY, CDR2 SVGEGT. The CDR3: CASSTWGLFGYEQYF. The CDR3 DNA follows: TGTGCCAGCAGTACCTGGGGACTATTCGGTTACGAGCAGTACTTC.

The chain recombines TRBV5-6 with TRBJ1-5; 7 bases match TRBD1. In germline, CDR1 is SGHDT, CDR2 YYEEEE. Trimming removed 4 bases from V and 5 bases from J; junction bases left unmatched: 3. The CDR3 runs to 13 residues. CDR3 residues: CASSAQGDQPQHF. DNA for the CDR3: TGTGCCAGCAGCGCCCAGGGGGATCAGCCCCAGCATTTT.

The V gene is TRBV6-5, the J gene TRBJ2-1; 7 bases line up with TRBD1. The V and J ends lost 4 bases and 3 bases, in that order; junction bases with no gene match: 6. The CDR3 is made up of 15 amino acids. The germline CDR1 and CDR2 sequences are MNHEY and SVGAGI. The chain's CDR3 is CASSSAWDSYNEQFF. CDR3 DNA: TGTGCCAGCAGTTCCGCCTGGGACAGCTACAATGAGCAGTTCTTC.

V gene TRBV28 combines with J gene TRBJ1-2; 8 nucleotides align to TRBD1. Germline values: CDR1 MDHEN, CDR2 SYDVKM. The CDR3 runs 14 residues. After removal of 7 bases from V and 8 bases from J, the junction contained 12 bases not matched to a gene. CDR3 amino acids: CASTRTGLSKGYTF. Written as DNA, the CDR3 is TGTGCCAGCACCCGGACAGGGCTGTCGAAGGGCTACACCTTC.

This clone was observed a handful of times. The CDR3: CAISLNYGYTF. The CDR3 DNA reads as TGTGCCATCAGTTTAAACTATGGCTACACCTTC. The chain uses TRBV10-3 and TRBJ1-2; D call uncertain. V gave up 5 bases and J gave up 2 bases, with 3 bases separating them. This CDR3 has 11 residues. Germline CDR1 and CDR2: ENHRY and SYGVKD.

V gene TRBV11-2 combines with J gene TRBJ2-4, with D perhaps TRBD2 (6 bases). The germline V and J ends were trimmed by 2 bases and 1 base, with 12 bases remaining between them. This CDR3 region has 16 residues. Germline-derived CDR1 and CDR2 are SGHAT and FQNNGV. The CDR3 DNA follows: TGTGCCAGCAGCTTAAGTGGAGGAGGGGCCAAAAACATTCAGTACTTC. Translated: CASSLSGGGAKNIQYF.

The CDR3 spells CASSLDRLGGYTF. CDR3 DNA sequence: TGTGCCAGCAGTCTCGACAGGTTAGGCGGCTACACCTTC. The chain combines TRBV27 with TRBJ1-2; the D gene is possibly TRBD1 (6 bases). This CDR3 spans 13 amino acids. V lost 5 bases to trimming and J lost 8 bases, with 15 bases between them. Germline loops: CDR1 MNHEY, CDR2 SMNVEV (reference sequence).

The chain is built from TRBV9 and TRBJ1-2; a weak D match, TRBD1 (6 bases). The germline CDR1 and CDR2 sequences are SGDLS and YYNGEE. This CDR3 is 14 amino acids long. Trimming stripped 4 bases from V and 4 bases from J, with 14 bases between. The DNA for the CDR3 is TGTGCCAGCAGCAGAGAACAGGGTACCTATGGCTACACCTTC. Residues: CASSREQGTYGYTF.